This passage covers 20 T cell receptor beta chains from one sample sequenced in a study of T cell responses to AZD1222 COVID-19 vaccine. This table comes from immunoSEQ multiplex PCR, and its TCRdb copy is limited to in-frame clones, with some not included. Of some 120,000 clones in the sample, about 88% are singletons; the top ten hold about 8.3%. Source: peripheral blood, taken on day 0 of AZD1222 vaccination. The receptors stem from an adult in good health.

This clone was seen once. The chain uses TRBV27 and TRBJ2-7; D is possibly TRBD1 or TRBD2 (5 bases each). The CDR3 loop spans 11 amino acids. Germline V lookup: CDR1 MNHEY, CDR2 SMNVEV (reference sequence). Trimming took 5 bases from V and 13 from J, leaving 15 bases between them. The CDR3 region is CASSTTGTSYF. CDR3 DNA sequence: TGTGCCAGCAGTACAACCGGGACCTCTTACTTC.

The CDR3 region is CAWSLLQGTTEAFF. CDR3 sequence (DNA): TGTGCCTGGAGCCTCTTACAGGGTACCACTGAAGCTTTCTTT. The chain joins TRBV30 to TRBJ1-1, with D possibly being TRBD1 (6 bases). Trimming pared 3 bases from V and 4 bases from J, leaving 15 bases between. The germline V gene encodes CDR1 GTSNPN and CDR2 SVGIG (reference sequence). CDR3 length: 14 amino acids.

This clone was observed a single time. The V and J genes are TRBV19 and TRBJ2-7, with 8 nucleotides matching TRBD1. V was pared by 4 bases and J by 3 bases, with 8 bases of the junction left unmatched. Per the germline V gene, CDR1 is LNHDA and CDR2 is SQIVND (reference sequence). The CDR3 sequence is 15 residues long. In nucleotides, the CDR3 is TGTGCCAGTAGTAAAGGACAGGGAAGGGTCTACGAGCAGTACTTC. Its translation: CASSKGQGRVYEQYF.

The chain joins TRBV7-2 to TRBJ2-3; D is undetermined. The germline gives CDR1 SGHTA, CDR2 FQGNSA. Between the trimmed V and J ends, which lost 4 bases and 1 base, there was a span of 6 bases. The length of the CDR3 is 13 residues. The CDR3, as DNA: TGTGCCAGCAGCTCGGCCGGCACAGATACGCAGTATTTT. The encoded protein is CASSSAGTDTQYF.

This CDR3 reads CASRPGTVNTEAFF. In DNA, the CDR3 is TGCGCCAGCAGGCCCGGGACAGTGAACACTGAAGCTTTCTTT. V and J are TRBV5-1 and TRBJ1-1; TRBD1 matches at 7 bases. After removal of 5 bases from V and 0 bases from J, the junction contained 4 bases not matched to a gene. In germline, CDR1 is SGHRS, CDR2 YFSETQ. CDR3 size: 14 residues. Based on the CDR3 plus reference TRBV5-1 and TRBJ1-1, the full variable domain is KAGVTQTPRYLIKTRGQQVTLSCSPISGHRSVSWYQQTPGQGLQFLFEYFSETQRNKGNFPGRFSGRQFSNSRSEMNVSTLELGDSALYLCASRPGTVNTEAFFGQGTRLTVV.

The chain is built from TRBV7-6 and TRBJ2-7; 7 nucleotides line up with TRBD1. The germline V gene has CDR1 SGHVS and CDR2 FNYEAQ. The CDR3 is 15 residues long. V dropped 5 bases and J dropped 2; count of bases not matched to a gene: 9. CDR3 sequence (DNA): TGTGCCAGCAGCCCCTCCCTGACAGGGACCTACGAGCAGTACTTC. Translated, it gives CASSPSLTGTYEQYF.

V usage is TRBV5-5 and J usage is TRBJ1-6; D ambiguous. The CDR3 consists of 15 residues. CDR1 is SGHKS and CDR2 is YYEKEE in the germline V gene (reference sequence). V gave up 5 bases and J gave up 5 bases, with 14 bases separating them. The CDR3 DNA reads TGTGCCAGCAGAGAACGGGGTGAGAATAATTCACCCCTCCACTTT. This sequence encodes CASRERGENNSPLHF. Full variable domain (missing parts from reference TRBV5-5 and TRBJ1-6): DAGVTQSPTHLIKTRGQQVTLRCSPISGHKSVSWYQQVLGQGPQFIFQYYEKEERGRGNFPDRFSARQFPNYSSELNVNALLLGDSALYLCASRERGENNSPLHFGNGTRLTVT.

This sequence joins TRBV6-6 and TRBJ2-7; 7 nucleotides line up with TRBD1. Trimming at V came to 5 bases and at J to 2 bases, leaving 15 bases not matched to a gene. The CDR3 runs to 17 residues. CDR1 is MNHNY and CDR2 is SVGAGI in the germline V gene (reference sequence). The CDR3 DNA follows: TGTGCCAGCAGTCCTATTTCACGGTCAGGGGGACCCTACGAGCAGTACTTC. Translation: CASSPISRSGGPYEQYF.

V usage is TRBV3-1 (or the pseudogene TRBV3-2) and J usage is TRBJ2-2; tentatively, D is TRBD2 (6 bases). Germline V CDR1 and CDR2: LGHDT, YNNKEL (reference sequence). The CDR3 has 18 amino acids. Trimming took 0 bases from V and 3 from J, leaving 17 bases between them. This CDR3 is CASSQDRWPREDTGELFF. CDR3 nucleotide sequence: TGTGCCAGCAGCCAAGATAGGTGGCCGAGGGAGGACACCGGGGAGCTGTTTTTT.

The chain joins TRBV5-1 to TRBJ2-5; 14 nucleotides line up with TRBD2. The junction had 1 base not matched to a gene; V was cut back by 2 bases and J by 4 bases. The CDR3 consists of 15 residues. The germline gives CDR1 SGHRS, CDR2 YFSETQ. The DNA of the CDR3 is TGCGCCAGCAGCTTTGGACTAGCGGGGGGAGAGACCCAGTACTTC. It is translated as CASSFGLAGGETQYF.

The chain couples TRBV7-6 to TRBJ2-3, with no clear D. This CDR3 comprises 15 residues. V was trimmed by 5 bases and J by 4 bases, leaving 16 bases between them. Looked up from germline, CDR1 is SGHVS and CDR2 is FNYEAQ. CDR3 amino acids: CASSTGLGYPDTQYF. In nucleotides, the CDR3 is TGTGCCAGCAGCACCGGGCTAGGATATCCAGATACGCAGTATTTT.

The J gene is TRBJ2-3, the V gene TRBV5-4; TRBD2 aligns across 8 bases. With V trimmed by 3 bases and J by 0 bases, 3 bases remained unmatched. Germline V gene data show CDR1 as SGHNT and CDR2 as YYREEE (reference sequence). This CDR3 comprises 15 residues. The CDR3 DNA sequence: TGTGCCAGCAGCTCGGGGGGGACTAGCACAGATACGCAGTATTTT. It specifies CASSSGGTSTDTQYF.

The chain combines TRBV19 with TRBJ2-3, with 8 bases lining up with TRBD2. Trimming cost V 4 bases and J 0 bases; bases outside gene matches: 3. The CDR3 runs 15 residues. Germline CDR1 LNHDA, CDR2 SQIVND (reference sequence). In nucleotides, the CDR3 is TGTGCCAGTAGTACCGGACTAGCTAGCACAGATACGCAGTATTTT. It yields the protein CASSTGLASTDTQYF.

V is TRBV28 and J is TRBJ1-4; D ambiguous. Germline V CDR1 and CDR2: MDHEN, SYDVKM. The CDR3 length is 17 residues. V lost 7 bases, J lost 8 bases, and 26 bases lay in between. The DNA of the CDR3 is TGTGCCAGCAAATCCCCACGTTCACCGAACATCTCGGAAAAACTGTTTTTT. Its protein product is CASKSPRSPNISEKLFF.

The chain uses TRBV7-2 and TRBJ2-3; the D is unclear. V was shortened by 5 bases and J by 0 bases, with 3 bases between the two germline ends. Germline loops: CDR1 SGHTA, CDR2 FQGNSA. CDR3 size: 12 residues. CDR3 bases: TGTGCCAGCAGCCGTAGCACAGATACGCAGTATTTT. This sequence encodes CASSRSTDTQYF.

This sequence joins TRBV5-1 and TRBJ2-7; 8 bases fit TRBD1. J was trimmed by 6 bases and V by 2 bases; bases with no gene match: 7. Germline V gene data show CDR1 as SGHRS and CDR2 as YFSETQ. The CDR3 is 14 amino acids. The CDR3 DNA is TGCGCCAGCAGCTTTCAGGGGGCTGAGGGCGAGCAGTACTTC. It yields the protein CASSFQGAEGEQYF.

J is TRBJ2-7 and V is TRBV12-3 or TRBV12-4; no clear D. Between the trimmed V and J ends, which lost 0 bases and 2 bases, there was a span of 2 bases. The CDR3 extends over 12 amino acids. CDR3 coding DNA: TGTGCCAGCAGTTTAGCTACCTACGAGCAGTACTTC. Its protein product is CASSLATYEQYF.

The CDR3 coding sequence is TGTGCCAGCTCACCGGCGACTTTCGCCTACGAGCAGTACTTC. As protein: CASSPATFAYEQYF. This chain connects TRBV18 to TRBJ2-7; D gene uncertain. From germline, CDR1 is KGHSH and CDR2 LQKENI. The CDR3 is 14 residues long. V was shortened by 3 bases and J by 2 bases, with 11 bases between the two germline ends.

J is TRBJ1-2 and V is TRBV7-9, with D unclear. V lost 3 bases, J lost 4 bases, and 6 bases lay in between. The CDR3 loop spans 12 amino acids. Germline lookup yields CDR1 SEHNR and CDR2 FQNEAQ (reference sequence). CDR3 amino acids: CASSLPGYGYTF. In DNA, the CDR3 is TGTGCCAGCAGCTTGCCAGGCTATGGCTACACCTTC.

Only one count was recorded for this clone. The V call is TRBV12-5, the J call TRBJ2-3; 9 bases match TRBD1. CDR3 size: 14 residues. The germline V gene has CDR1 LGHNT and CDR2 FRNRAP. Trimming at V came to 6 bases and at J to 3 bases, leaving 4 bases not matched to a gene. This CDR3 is CASGSGQGTDTQYF. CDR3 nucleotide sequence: TGTGCTAGTGGCTCCGGACAGGGGACAGATACGCAGTATTTT.